The 15 T cell receptor beta chains listed next were all sequenced from one sample in a study of shared clonotypes between healthy human individuals. Some clones are missing from TCRdb's copy, which holds only in-frame ones; the method was immunoSEQ multiplex PCR. Among millions of clones listed, about 92% were seen once. The sample was naive CD4+ T cells sorted from blood. Indicated subset: CD45RA+ positively selected. These receptors came from a man younger than 35 in good health.

The chain combines TRBV28 with TRBJ2-7; D gene uncertain. The CDR3 totals 12 residues. V lost 5 bases and J lost 5, with 10 bases in between. The germline V gene encodes CDR1 MDHEN and CDR2 SYDVKM. CDR3 sequence (DNA): TGTGCCAGCAGTAACGTCATGGACGAGCAGTACTTC. Translating gives CASSNVMDEQYF.

The chain uses TRBV21-1 and TRBJ2-7. TRBV21-1 is a recognized pseudogene. The CDR3 contains 13 residues. The CDR3 region is CASSIHGNREQYF. CDR3 nucleotide sequence: TGTGCCAGCAGCATTCACGGCAATCGCGAGCAGTACTTC.

The chain has TRBV7-2 and TRBJ2-5, with D tentatively TRBD2 (6 bases). The V end lost 6 bases, the J end lost 5 bases, and 13 bases lay between the germline ends. From germline, CDR1 is SGHTA and CDR2 FQGNSA. This CDR3 is built from 13 residues. The CDR3 reads CASREGLSETQYF. CDR3 DNA sequence: TGTGCCAGCAGGGAGGGCCTGAGCGAGACCCAGTACTTC.

The rearrangement joins TRBV28 to TRBJ1-2, with D tentatively TRBD1 (6 bases). V lost 2 bases and J lost 6, with 13 bases in between. The germline V gene encodes CDR1 MDHEN and CDR2 SYDVKM. CDR3 length: 14 amino acids. The CDR3 region is CASSLQVGGNGYTF. DNA for the CDR3: TGTGCCAGCAGTTTACAAGTGGGGGGCAATGGCTACACCTTC.

The V call is TRBV6-5, the J call TRBJ1-2, with D unresolved. Trimming took 0 bases from V and 5 from J, leaving 10 bases between them. CDR3 size: 14 residues. Germline loops: CDR1 MNHEY, CDR2 SVGAGI. CDR3 DNA sequence: TGTGCCAGCAGTTACTCAGGGAAGAATTATGGCTACACCTTC. The encoded protein is CASSYSGKNYGYTF.

This rearrangement joins TRBV5-6 to TRBJ1-5; D perhaps matches TRBD1 (6 bases). This CDR3 is built from 18 residues. V was cut by 4 bases and J by 4 bases, with 24 bases left in between. The germline V gene has CDR1 SGHDT and CDR2 YYEEEE. CDR3 sequence reads: CASSLRLTGVGGNQPQHF. In DNA form, the CDR3 reads TGTGCCAGCAGCCTCCGTTTGACAGGCGTGGGGGGGAATCAGCCCCAGCATTTT.

The genes are TRBV7-9 and TRBJ1-6; unclear D gene. This CDR3 comprises 13 residues. CDR1 is SEHNR, CDR2 FQNEAQ, per germline (reference sequence). V was clipped by 4 bases and J by 7 bases, with 8 bases between them. This CDR3 reads CASSSSPNSPLHF. The CDR3, as DNA: TGTGCCAGCAGCTCAAGTCCGAATTCACCCCTCCACTTT.

This clone was seen a single time. The rearrangement joins TRBV19 to TRBJ2-3, with 10 bases lining up with TRBD2. Germline CDR1 LNHDA, CDR2 SQIVND (reference sequence). J lost 1 base, V lost 1 base, and 2 bases had no gene match. The CDR3 covers 16 residues. The CDR3 sequence is CASSIGGTSGTDTQYF. The CDR3 DNA reads TGTGCCAGTAGTATAGGGGGGACTAGCGGCACAGATACGCAGTATTTT.

The CDR3 loop is CASSLIESSYEQYF. In DNA form, the CDR3 reads TGCGCCAGCAGCTTGATCGAGAGCTCCTACGAGCAGTACTTC. V and J are TRBV5-1 and TRBJ2-5, with D uncertain. The DNA end is more similar to TRBJ2-7, so the J call may be wrong. Looked up from germline, CDR1 is SGHRS and CDR2 is YFSETQ. This CDR3 has 14 residues.

The chain is built from TRBV19 and TRBJ1-5; 8 nucleotides line up with TRBD1. This CDR3 has 14 amino acids. V lost 9 bases, J lost 0 bases, and 4 bases stayed unmatched. The germline gives CDR1 LNHDA, CDR2 SQIVND (reference sequence). The CDR3 DNA follows: TGTGCCAGCCAGGACAGGGCTAGCAATCAGCCCCAGCATTTT. As protein: CASQDRASNQPQHF.

The gene calls are TRBV9 and TRBJ2-1; a possible D gene is TRBD2 (5 bases). Trimming cost V 3 bases and J 9 bases, with 16 bases left between them. This CDR3 is built from 14 residues. Germline-derived CDR1 and CDR2 are SGDLS and YYNGEE. DNA for the CDR3: TGTGCCAGCAGCGAGGGCCCCACTAGAATTGAGCAGTTCTTC. It encodes CASSEGPTRIEQFF.

To note about this clone: The same CDR3 is also encoded by other DNA sequences in this sample. J is TRBJ2-3 and V is TRBV4-2; D perhaps matches TRBD2 (6 bases). The germline gives CDR1 LGHNA, CDR2 YNFKEQ. V gave up 0 bases and J gave up 2 bases, with 9 bases separating them. The CDR3 covers 15 residues. The DNA of the CDR3 is TGTGCCAGCAGCCAAGACGGCGGGGCCACAGATACGCAGTATTTT. Translated, it gives CASSQDGGATDTQYF.

The V call is TRBV28, the J call TRBJ1-2; D possibly corresponds to TRBD1 (5 bases). The germline CDR1 and CDR2 sequences are MDHEN and SYDVKM. Trimming shortened V by 10 bases and J by 0 bases, and 18 bases separated the two germline ends. CDR3 size: 15 residues. CDR3 amino acids: CATLGHSTTNYGYTF. The CDR3 region has the DNA TGTGCCACCCTCGGACACTCTACCACTAACTATGGCTACACCTTC.

The V and J genes are TRBV6-5 and TRBJ1-3; the match to TRBD1 covers 7 bases. Germline V gene lookup returns CDR1 MNHEY and CDR2 SVGAGI. The ends lost 5 bases at V and 3 bases at J; junction bases unmatched: 4. The CDR3 runs 14 residues. In DNA form, the CDR3 reads TGTGCCAGCAGTCGGGACAGCGGTGGAAACACCATATATTTT. This translates into CASSRDSGGNTIYF.

The rearrangement links TRBV5-5 to TRBJ2-7; D may be TRBD1 (6 bases). V lost 0 bases, J lost 2 bases, and 15 bases lay in between. The CDR3 is 16 amino acids. Germline V gene lookup returns CDR1 SGHKS and CDR2 YYEKEE (reference sequence). The CDR3 loop is CASSLEPGHGAYEQYF. CDR3 in DNA: TGTGCCAGCAGCTTGGAACCGGGACACGGAGCCTACGAGCAGTACTTC.